This T cell receptor (beta chain) emerged from a study of long-term antiretroviral therapy in people with HIV. Overall study: Some samples came about a decade before the 2015 immediate-ART recommendation, and these were the earliest.

Researchers report immunoSEQ v3.0 was run at survey level. The method was immunoSEQ multiplex PCR; TCRdb's version includes in-frame clones alone and lacks a portion of them. The sample records 30,000 or so clones, over 90% being singletons. The germline CDR1 and CDR2 sequences are SNHLY and FYNNEI. This CDR3 comprises 18 residues. V was clipped by 4 bases and J by 2 bases, with 23 bases between them. Points from the study as a whole: The data indicate that diversity increased after ART but remained below transplant donor controls.

A word on this clone: The antigen is unknown.

This sample comprised unsorted PBMCs, obtained 6.2 years after starting antiretroviral therapy. This TCR was recovered from a man aged 35-49 years with HIV. This chain links TRBV2 with TRBJ1-2, with D unclear. The CDR3 protein is CASSGTTGSPLSNYGYTF. Written as DNA, the CDR3 is TGTGCCAGCAGTGGAACCACGGGATCCCCGCTGAGCAACTATGGCTACACCTTC.